This T cell receptor (beta chain) was obtained from a study of T cells in localized non-small cell lung cancer. General study points: Prolonged overall survival went with higher T cell density in the blood. It was uninvolved adjacent lung that showed the highest T cell clonality, exceeding tumor. The study detected a median roughly 57 of the top 100 tumor clones in adjacent lung. Multi-region tumor sequencing was not done, so intratumor heterogeneity could not be excluded.

This table comes from immunoSEQ multiplex PCR, and its TCRdb copy is limited to in-frame clones, with some not included. The data contain around 4,000 clones, 30% to 40% of them singletons. Per germline, CDR1 MNHGY and CDR2 SAAAGT. The CDR3 has 19 residues. V shed 1 base and J shed 0 bases, with 18 bases lying between them. About this clone: Its target is not known.

The chain joins TRBV6-8 to TRBJ2-2; D uncertain. The starting material was lung tumor tissue, obtained before any cancer treatment. The clonotype comes from a man aged 40 to 75 with stage II squamous cell lung carcinoma. Here the CDR3 DNA reads TGTGCCAGCAGTTACTTCTTCGGCAGACCCAACGCGAACACCGGGGAGCTGTTTTTT. It codes for CASSYFFGRPNANTGELFF.